The entry below describes one T cell receptor (beta chain). The V gene's germline CDR1 is SGHDT and CDR2 YYEEEE. With V trimmed by 2 bases and J by 3 bases, 1 base remained unmatched. This CDR3 spans 13 amino acids. The data derive from a study of blood T cell repertoires in COVID-19. Study context: Donors in the United States, Italy and Spain gave samples during acute or convalescent COVID-19. From T cells, B-cell-depleted T cells, or PBMCs came the material, which was cDNA or gDNA.

Authors' analysis steps: Reference gene primer amplification yielded estimated nucleated cell counts. TCRdb's copy holds only in-frame clones and misses some; the assay was immunoSEQ multiplex PCR. V, J and clone size were drawn from that table, and D and trimming were deduced from the DNA. The sample records roughly 100,000 clones, about 85% being singletons. This clonotype was obtained from a middle-aged man with active COVID-19. The chain employs TRBV5-6 and TRBJ1-2; 7 nucleotides align to TRBD1. Sample: peripheral blood. The chain's CDR3 is CASSFQGDYGYTF. The DNA of the CDR3 is TGTGCCAGCAGCTTCCAGGGGGACTATGGCTACACCTTC. The full variable domain, rest sourced from reference TRBV5-6 and TRBJ1-2, is DAGVTQSPTHLIKTRGQQVTLRCSPKSGHDTVSWYQQALGQGPQFIFQYYEEEERQRGNFPDRFSGHQFPNYSSELNVNALLLGDSALYLCASSFQGDYGYTFGSGTRLTVV.